The 26 T cell receptor beta chains reported below all come from one sample, sequenced in a study of T cells after yellow fever vaccination. TCRdb re-analysed the 5' RACE reads in MiXCR, keeping a single row per CDR3 protein. The table includes around 300,000 distinct CDR3 sequences, about 4% detected once. The sequencing used PBMCs, collected 5 days after the yellow fever booster vaccination. The source is a man aged 18-30 years who received the YFV17D yellow fever vaccine.

The rearrangement uses TRBV7-8 and TRBJ2-3, with TRBD2 as a possible D gene (7 bases). Trimming shortened V by 5 bases and J by 2 bases, and 23 bases separated the two germline ends. CDR1 is SGHVS, CDR2 FQNEAQ, per germline. This CDR3 comprises 18 residues. CDR3 loop: CASSLLIGAGASTDTQYF. CDR3 bases: TGTGCCAGCAGCCTTCTTATAGGGGCGGGGGCGTCCACAGATACGCAGTATTTT.

This clonotype was seen repeatedly, ten times or more. The chain combines TRBV27 with TRBJ2-3; no definite D call. The CDR3 sequence is 12 residues long. V was shortened by 7 bases and J by 6 bases, with 11 bases between the two germline ends. The germline V gene encodes CDR1 MNHEY and CDR2 SMNVEV (reference sequence). CDR3 in DNA: TGTGCCAGCACTACTCGTTCGGATACGCAGTATTTT. This translates into CASTTRSDTQYF.

The rearrangement links TRBV7-6 to TRBJ2-1; 15 bases fit TRBD2. This CDR3 comprises 16 residues. The V segment lost 5 bases and the J segment 3 bases; nucleotides outside the gene matches: 2. Germline CDR1 SGHVS, CDR2 FNYEAQ. The CDR3 nucleotides are TGTGCCAGCAGCGGGACTAGCGGGGGGAGCTACAATGAGCAGTTCTTC. Protein product: CASSGTSGGSYNEQFF.

This clonotype was observed at least ten times. The CDR3 spells CASSYSRGNSGNTIYF. The CDR3 DNA sequence: TGTGCCAGCAGTTACTCGAGGGGGAACTCTGGAAACACCATATATTTT. The chain couples TRBV6-6 to TRBJ1-3; perhaps TRBD1 as D (6 bases). The CDR3 runs to 16 residues. V shed 0 bases and J shed 0 bases, with 9 bases lying between them. Germline CDR1 reads MNHNY; CDR2 reads SVGAGI (reference sequence).

This clonotype showed up many times. V and J are TRBV12-3 or TRBV12-4 and TRBJ2-1; no firm D call. The CDR3 is made up of 14 amino acids. Trimming removed 6 bases from V and 0 bases from J, with 9 bases in between. The CDR3 reads CASRFGGSYNEQFF. The CDR3 DNA reads as TGTGCCAGCAGATTTGGTGGCTCCTACAATGAGCAGTTCTTC.

V and J are TRBV7-9 and TRBJ1-2; 11 nucleotides agree with TRBD1. This CDR3 region has 14 residues. V lost 5 bases, J lost 6 bases, and 5 bases stayed unmatched. Germline V lookup: CDR1 SEHNR, CDR2 FQNEAQ (reference sequence). The CDR3 loop reads CASSMGQGGNGYTF. The CDR3 DNA reads as TGTGCCAGCAGCATGGGACAGGGGGGAAATGGCTACACCTTC.

The V call is TRBV4-1, the J call TRBJ2-7, with unresolved D. CDR1 is MGHRA and CDR2 is YSYEKL in the germline V gene. This CDR3 has 14 residues. The V end lost 1 base, the J end lost 0 bases, and 7 bases lay between the germline ends. The CDR3, as DNA: TGCGCCAGCAGCCAAGTTTTCAGCTCCTACGAGCAGTACTTC. Translating gives CASSQVFSSYEQYF.

The CDR3 loop reads CAGNQGRGNTDTQYF. Written as DNA, the CDR3 is TGTGCCGGCAACCAAGGGCGGGGGAACACAGATACGCAGTATTTT. The J gene is TRBJ2-3, the V gene TRBV7-9; 7 positions match TRBD2. The CDR3 is 15 residues long. The ends lost 11 bases at V and 2 bases at J; junction bases unmatched: 13. The germline V gene encodes CDR1 SEHNR and CDR2 FQNEAQ (reference sequence).

The J gene is TRBJ2-1, the V gene TRBV29-1, with D possibly TRBD2 on 5 matching bases. The CDR3 has 14 amino acids. Trimming pared 4 bases from V and 8 bases from J, leaving 18 bases between. Germline lookup yields CDR1 SQVTM and CDR2 ANQGSEA. CDR3 bases: TGCAGCGTTGTGTTTGCGGGTGCCGGAGATGAGCAGTTCTTC. This translates into CSVVFAGAGDEQFF.

The V and J genes are TRBV3-1 and TRBJ2-5; D remains unclear. V dropped 6 bases and J dropped 4 bases, with 18 bases sitting between them. The CDR3 length is 15 residues. Germline assignment: CDR1 LGHDT and CDR2 YNNKEL (reference sequence). CDR3 DNA: TGTGCCAGCAGTCTTCATTTGGACCTCGCAGAGACCCAGTACTTC. This translates into CASSLHLDLAETQYF.

The V and J genes are TRBV7-9 and TRBJ2-3; D gene unclear. Per the germline V gene, CDR1 is SEHNR and CDR2 is FQNEAQ (reference sequence). The CDR3 consists of 16 residues. Trimming shortened V by 1 base and J by 0 bases, and 11 bases separated the two germline ends. CDR3 amino acids: CASSLGQTPSTDTQYF. CDR3 in DNA: TGTGCCAGCAGCTTAGGCCAGACCCCCAGCACAGATACGCAGTATTTT.

This clonotype was detected a few times. The chain joins TRBV25-1 to TRBJ1-2; D is unresolved. The CDR3 consists of 13 residues. V gave up 4 bases and J gave up 7 bases, with 13 bases separating them. Germline V gene data show CDR1 as MGHDK and CDR2 as SYGVNS. CDR3 sequence reads: CASSVSEGSGYTF. Here the CDR3 DNA reads TGTGCCAGCAGTGTTTCCGAGGGCTCTGGCTACACCTTC.

V and J are TRBV20-1 and TRBJ2-2, with 7 positions matching TRBD1. This CDR3 is built from 14 residues. Germline V gives CDR1 DFQATT, CDR2 SNEGSKA (reference sequence). V dropped 5 bases and J dropped 5; count of bases not matched to a gene: 8. The CDR3 DNA sequence: TGCAGTGCTTCTTGGACAGGTCGGACCGGGGAGCTGTTTTTT. Translated, it gives CSASWTGRTGELFF.

As regards this clonotype: The junction departs from germline at one end; a sequencing error may be responsible. The chain carries TRBV18 and TRBJ2-1; no clear D gene. This CDR3 spans 15 amino acids. Germline assignment: CDR1 KGHSH and CDR2 LQKENI. The CDR3, as DNA: TGTGCCAGCTCACCCGCCTTGCAGGCCTACTATGAGCAGTTCTTC. Its protein is CASSPALQAYYEQFF.

The sample holds a few counts of this clonotype. The chain links TRBV7-9 to TRBJ1-4; D gene ambiguous. V was trimmed by 2 bases and J by 8 bases, leaving 18 bases between them. This CDR3 is built from 16 residues. Looked up from germline, CDR1 is SEHNR and CDR2 is FQNEAQ (reference sequence). DNA of the CDR3: TGTGCCAGCAGCTTATTGGTGGGCAGCCCAAGGGAAAAACTGTTTTTT. This encodes CASSLLVGSPREKLFF.

In its sample, this clonotype was seen a few times. DNA of the CDR3: TGCAGCGTGAGGGACAGGGCGGACCCATCAGATACGCAGTATTTT. This sequence encodes CSVRDRADPSDTQYF. The chain couples TRBV29-1 to TRBJ2-3; 9 positions match TRBD1. This CDR3 comprises 15 residues. V lost 6 bases, J lost 4 bases, and 11 bases stayed unmatched. Germline V gene data show CDR1 as SQVTM and CDR2 as ANQGSEA.

This clonotype was counted only a few times. The V gene is TRBV5-1, the J gene TRBJ2-7; no firm D call. Trimming took 0 bases from V and 4 from J, leaving 17 bases between them. Germline V CDR1 and CDR2: SGHRS, YFSETQ. The CDR3 sequence is 16 residues long. The CDR3 sequence: CASSLDGWTTWYEQYF. The DNA for the CDR3 is TGCGCCAGCAGCTTGGACGGCTGGACGACATGGTACGAGCAGTACTTC. The full variable domain, its missing parts supplied by reference TRBV5-1 and TRBJ2-7, is KAGVTQTPRYLIKTRGQQVTLSCSPISGHRSVSWYQQTPGQGLQFLFEYFSETQRNKGNFPGRFSGRQFSNSRSEMNVSTLELGDSALYLCASSLDGWTTWYEQYFGPGTRLTVT.

The chain couples TRBV7-6 to TRBJ2-1; 7 bases are a match to TRBD2. In germline, CDR1 is SGHVS, CDR2 FNYEAQ. V trimming: 10 bases; J trimming: 2 bases; junction bases outside the gene matches: 5. This CDR3 is built from 13 residues. In DNA form, the CDR3 reads TGTGCCACCGGCGGGGGAGCCTACAATGAGCAGTTCTTC. Protein sequence: CATGGGAYNEQFF.

At least ten counts were recorded for this clonotype. The gene calls are TRBV7-6 and TRBJ2-3; D unclear. Germline CDR1 reads SGHVS; CDR2 reads FNYEAQ. The CDR3 is 13 amino acids. Trimming pared 5 bases from V and 0 bases from J, leaving 6 bases between. The CDR3 DNA sequence: TGTGCCAGCAGCCAGGACAGCACAGATACGCAGTATTTT. Its translation: CASSQDSTDTQYF.

This clonotype was observed many times. The CDR3 coding sequence is TGCGCCAGCAAGGGGCAGGGCCAGAGCAATGAGCAGTTCTTC. As protein: CASKGQGQSNEQFF. This chain links TRBV5-1 with TRBJ2-1; possibly TRBD1 for D (5 bases). This CDR3 is built from 14 residues. Per the germline V gene, CDR1 is SGHRS and CDR2 is YFSETQ. V dropped 6 bases and J dropped 6 bases, with 16 bases sitting between them.

This clonotype was detected a few times. The chain combines TRBV6-6 with TRBJ2-4; 7 bases are a match to TRBD1. In germline, CDR1 is MNHNY, CDR2 SVGAGI (reference sequence). The CDR3 has 14 amino acids. V lost 5 bases and J lost 8; bases outside the gene matches: 9. The CDR3 nucleotides read TGTGCCAGCAGTACAGGGGTGGGTAGAGACATTCAGTACTTC. This sequence encodes CASSTGVGRDIQYF.

The chain couples TRBV6-2 or TRBV6-3 to TRBJ2-7, with D hard to call. CDR3 length equals 14 residues. Germline lookup yields CDR1 MNHEY and CDR2 SVGEGT. Trimming left V 0 bases short and J 0 bases short, with 6 bases between. This chain's CDR3 is CASSYSSSSYEQYF. Here the CDR3 DNA reads TGTGCCAGCAGTTACTCCAGTAGCTCCTACGAGCAGTACTTC.

This chain connects TRBV6-1 to TRBJ2-6; D perhaps matches TRBD1 (5 bases). The ends were cut back, 6 bases at V and 4 bases at J, with 13 bases in the middle. Germline lookup yields CDR1 MNHNS and CDR2 SASEGT. This CDR3 is built from 15 residues. The DNA of the CDR3 is TGTGCCAGCAGCGATGACAGCTCCGGGGCCAACGTCCTGACTTTC. Translated, it gives CASSDDSSGANVLTF.

The rearrangement uses TRBV14 and TRBJ2-5, with D tentatively TRBD1 or TRBD2 (5 bases each). Germline CDR1 reads SGHDN; CDR2 reads FVKESK. V dropped 4 bases and J dropped 5 bases, with 14 bases sitting between them. The CDR3 is 14 residues long. CDR3 coding DNA: TGTGCCAGCAGCCTTGGGGCGGGCCCCGAGACCCAGTACTTC. It codes for CASSLGAGPETQYF.

This clonotype was found many times. The rearrangement links TRBV19 to TRBJ2-7; TRBD1 agrees at 7 bases. The V segment lost 8 bases and the J segment 3 bases; nucleotides outside the gene matches: 13. CDR1 is LNHDA, CDR2 SQIVND, per germline (reference sequence). The CDR3 covers 15 residues. CDR3 region: CASANVGTDYYEQYF. The CDR3 nucleotides read TGTGCCAGTGCCAATGTCGGGACAGATTACTACGAGCAGTACTTC.

This clonotype was counted a few times. This chain uses TRBV5-6 with TRBJ2-3, with 7 bases matching TRBD1. The CDR3 runs to 12 residues. Germline V gives CDR1 SGHDT, CDR2 YYEEEE. V shed 0 bases, J shed 11 bases, and the junction held 3 bases outside the gene matches. The CDR3 coding sequence is TGTGCCAGCAGCTTGGGCAGACAGGGGCAGTATTTT. Amino acid sequence: CASSLGRQGQYF.